This T cell receptor (beta chain) derives from a study of T cells in Graves' hyperthyroidism and ophthalmopathy. This clonotype was detected only a few times. Germline CDR1 reads SGHAT; CDR2 reads FQNNGV. V lost 4 bases, J lost 11 bases, and 9 bases stayed unmatched. CDR3 length: 15 amino acids. It was RNA transcripts that yielded the amplified TCR beta CDR3 regions. Initially, a first-round RT-PCR of the TCR CDR3 employed the HTBI primer set. Each CDR3 protein gets one entry after TCRdb re-called the multiplex PCR reads with MiXCR. The repertoire holds about 640,000 distinct CDR3 sequences, less than 25% seen once, with around a third in the top ten. The PBMCs were sourced from fresh peripheral blood (around 9.3 ml).

The sequence came from a man aged 25 to 40 with Graves' ophthalmopathy. Source material: blood. The chain is built from TRBV11-2 and TRBJ2-4; TRBD1 aligns across 12 bases. CDR3 DNA sequence: TGTGCCAGCAGCTATCTCCGGGACAGGGGGCCTTTTCAGTACTTC. Protein: CASSYLRDRGPFQYF.